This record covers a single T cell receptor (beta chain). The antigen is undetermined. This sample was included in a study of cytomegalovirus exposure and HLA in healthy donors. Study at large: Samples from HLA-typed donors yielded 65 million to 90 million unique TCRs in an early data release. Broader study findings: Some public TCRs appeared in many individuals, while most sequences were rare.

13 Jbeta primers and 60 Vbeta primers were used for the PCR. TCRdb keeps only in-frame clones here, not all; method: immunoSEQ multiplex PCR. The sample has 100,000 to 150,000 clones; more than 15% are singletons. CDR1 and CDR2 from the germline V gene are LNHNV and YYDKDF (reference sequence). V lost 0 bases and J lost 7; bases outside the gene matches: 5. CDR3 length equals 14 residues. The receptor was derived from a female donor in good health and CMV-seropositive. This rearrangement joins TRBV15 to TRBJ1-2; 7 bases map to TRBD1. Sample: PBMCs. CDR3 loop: CATSRDRRDSGYTF. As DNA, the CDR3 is TGTGCCACCAGCAGAGATCGAAGGGACAGTGGCTACACCTTC.